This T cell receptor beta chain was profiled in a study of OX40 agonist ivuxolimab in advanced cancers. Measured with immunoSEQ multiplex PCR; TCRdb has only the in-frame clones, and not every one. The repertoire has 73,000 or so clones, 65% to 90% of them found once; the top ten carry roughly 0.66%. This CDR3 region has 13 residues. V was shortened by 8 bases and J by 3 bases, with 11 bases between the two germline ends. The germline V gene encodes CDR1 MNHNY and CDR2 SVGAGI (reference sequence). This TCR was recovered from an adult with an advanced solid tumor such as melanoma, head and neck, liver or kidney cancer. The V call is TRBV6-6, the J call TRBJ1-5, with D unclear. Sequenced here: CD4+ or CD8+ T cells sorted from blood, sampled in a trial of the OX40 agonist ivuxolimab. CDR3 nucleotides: TGTGCCAGCCAGCGGAGAAACAATCAGCCCCAGCATTTT. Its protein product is CASQRRNNQPQHF.